This T cell receptor beta chain was retrieved from a study of cytomegalovirus exposure and HLA in healthy donors. This CDR3 comprises 14 residues. V was clipped by 3 bases and J by 2 bases, with 7 bases between them. Germline CDR1 MGHDK, CDR2 SYGVNS. It was with 60 Vbeta and 13 Jbeta primers that the PCR ran. Authors' processing steps: In a later analysis, about 12 million of about 80 million unique beta chains occurred in at least two donors. Only in-frame clones appear in the TCRdb table, and some are missing; sequencing was by immunoSEQ multiplex PCR. V, J and clone size derive from that table, while D and trimming were established from the DNA sequence. The table has some 150,000 clones, roughly 76% seen once.

The chain has TRBV25-1 and TRBJ2-2; TRBD2 is a possible D gene (6 bases). The sequence was collected from a female donor in good health and CMV-seronegative. The specimen sequenced was PBMCs. The CDR3 nucleotides are TGTGCCAGCAGTGAGGAGGGAAACACCGGGGAGCTGTTTTTT. This encodes CASSEEGNTGELFF.